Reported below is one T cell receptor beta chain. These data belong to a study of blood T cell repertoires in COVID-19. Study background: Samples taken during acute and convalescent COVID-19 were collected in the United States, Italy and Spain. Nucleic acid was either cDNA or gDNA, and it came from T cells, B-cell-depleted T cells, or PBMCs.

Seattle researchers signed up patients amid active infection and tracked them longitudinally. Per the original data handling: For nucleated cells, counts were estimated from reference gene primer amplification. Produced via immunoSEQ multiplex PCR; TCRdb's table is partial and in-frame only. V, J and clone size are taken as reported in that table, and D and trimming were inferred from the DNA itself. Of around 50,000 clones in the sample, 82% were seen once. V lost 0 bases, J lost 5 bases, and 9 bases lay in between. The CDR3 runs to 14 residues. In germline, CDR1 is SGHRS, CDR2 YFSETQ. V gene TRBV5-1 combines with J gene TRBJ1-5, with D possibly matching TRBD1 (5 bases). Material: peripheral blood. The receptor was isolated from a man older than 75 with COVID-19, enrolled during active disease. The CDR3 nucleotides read TGCGCCAGCAGCTTGGTTGGAGGGGATCAGCCCCAGCATTTT. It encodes CASSLVGGDQPQHF.